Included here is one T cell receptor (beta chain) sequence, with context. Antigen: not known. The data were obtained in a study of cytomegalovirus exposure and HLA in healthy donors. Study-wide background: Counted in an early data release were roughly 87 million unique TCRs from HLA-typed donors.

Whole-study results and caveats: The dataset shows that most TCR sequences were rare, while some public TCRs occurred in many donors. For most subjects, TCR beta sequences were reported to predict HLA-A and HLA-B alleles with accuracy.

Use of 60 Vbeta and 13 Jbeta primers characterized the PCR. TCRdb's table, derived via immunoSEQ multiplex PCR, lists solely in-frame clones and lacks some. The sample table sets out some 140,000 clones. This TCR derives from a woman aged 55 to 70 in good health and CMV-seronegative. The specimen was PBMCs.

CDR3: CAIPKEPSGRAGYTQYF. Written as DNA, the CDR3 is TGTGCCATCCCAAAGGAGCCGAGCGGGAGGGCCGGGTATACGCAGTATTTT. The V gene is TRBV5-8, the J gene TRBJ2-3, with 10 bases matching TRBD2. V was pared by 9 bases and J by 7 bases, with 20 bases of the junction left unmatched. The CDR3 consists of 17 residues. Germline-derived CDR1 and CDR2 are SGHTS and YDEGEE.